The next 19 T cell receptor beta chains were all read from a single sample in a study of cytomegalovirus exposure and HLA in healthy donors. PCR involved 60 Vbeta and 13 Jbeta primers. Measured with immunoSEQ multiplex PCR; TCRdb has only the in-frame clones, and not every one. This sample contains roughly 110,000 clones. Sequencing was performed on PBMCs. The receptors derive from a man aged 35-49 years in good health and CMV-seropositive.

The chain couples TRBV5-1 to TRBJ1-5, with 8 positions matching TRBD1. Germline V gene data show CDR1 as SGHRS and CDR2 as YFSETQ. CDR3 size: 15 residues. The V gene end was trimmed by 2 bases and the J gene end by 7 bases; junction bases not matched to a gene: 8. Written as DNA, the CDR3 is TGCGCCAGCAGCTTATCCGGACAGGGAAGCCAGCCCCAGCATTTT. It translates to CASSLSGQGSQPQHF.

The chain employs TRBV10-3 and TRBJ2-2, with TRBD2 matching 12 bases. The ends lost 0 bases at V and 6 bases at J; junction bases unmatched: 5. Germline V gene data show CDR1 as ENHRY and CDR2 as SYGVKD. The CDR3 loop spans 17 amino acids. CDR3 loop: CAISESILAGGAGELFF. In DNA form, the CDR3 reads TGTGCCATCAGTGAGTCGATCCTAGCGGGAGGGGCCGGGGAGCTGTTTTTT.

The chain carries TRBV5-6 and TRBJ2-2; D possibly corresponds to TRBD2 (5 bases). Deletions cut 1 base from V and 3 bases from J, with 13 bases between. The germline V gene encodes CDR1 SGHDT and CDR2 YYEEEE. This CDR3 comprises 16 residues. CDR3 residues: CASSLSGWPYTGELFF. CDR3 DNA sequence: TGTGCCAGCAGCTTGTCGGGATGGCCGTACACCGGGGAGCTGTTTTTT.

The rearrangement uses TRBV5-1 and TRBJ2-4, with D maybe TRBD1 (5 bases). The germline gives CDR1 SGHRS, CDR2 YFSETQ. The CDR3 is made up of 13 amino acids. V lost 4 bases to trimming and J lost 7 bases, with 12 bases between them. CDR3 in amino acids: CASSQGSMNIQYF. The CDR3 DNA is TGCGCCAGCAGCCAGGGAAGTATGAACATTCAGTACTTC.

CDR3 sequence: CASSEARGPGEPQHF. As DNA, the CDR3 is TGTGCCAGCAGTGAAGCCAGGGGGCCCGGGGAGCCCCAGCATTTT. The chain recombines TRBV6-1 with TRBJ1-5, with 8 bases identical to TRBD1. The CDR3 runs 15 residues. The junction had 6 bases not matched to a gene; V was cut back by 0 bases and J by 8 bases. Germline V gene sequence: CDR1 MNHNS, CDR2 SASEGT.

The V gene is TRBV7-3, the J gene TRBJ2-1; 9 bases are a match to TRBD2. V shed 5 bases and J 1 base; nucleotides not matched to a gene: 9. Germline assignment: CDR1 SGHTA and CDR2 FQGTGA. This CDR3 is 17 amino acids long. The CDR3 loop reads CASSPYSSGTSYNEQFF. As DNA, the CDR3 is TGTGCCAGCAGCCCATACTCTAGCGGGACGTCCTACAATGAGCAGTTCTTC.

The chain uses TRBV7-8 and TRBJ1-2; perhaps TRBD1 as D (5 bases). Per germline, CDR1 SGHVS and CDR2 FQNEAQ. The CDR3 runs to 14 residues. The germline V and J ends were trimmed by 3 bases and 3 bases, with 11 bases remaining between them. The CDR3 loop is CASSLLSGYYGYTF. The CDR3 nucleotides read TGTGCCAGCAGCTTGCTTTCAGGGTACTATGGCTACACCTTC.

The CDR3 loop is CASSHGGEQETQYF. DNA of the CDR3: TGTGCCAGCAGCCACGGGGGGGAGCAAGAGACCCAGTACTTC. The chain joins TRBV7-3 to TRBJ2-5, with 8 bases matching TRBD2. Germline values: CDR1 SGHTA, CDR2 FQGTGA. Trimming at V came to 5 bases and at J to 2 bases, leaving 4 bases not matched to a gene. The CDR3 sequence is 14 residues long. The full variable domain, rest sourced from reference TRBV7-3 and TRBJ2-5, is GAGVSQTPSNKVTEKGKYVELRCDPISGHTALYWYRQSLGQGPEFLIYFQGTGAADDSGLPNDRFFAVRPEGSVSTLKIQRTERGDSAVYLCASSHGGEQETQYFGPGTRLLVL.

The genes are TRBV6-1 and TRBJ1-1; 7 nucleotides line up with TRBD1. The V gene's germline CDR1 is MNHNS and CDR2 SASEGT. The CDR3 length is 12 residues. After removal of 8 bases from V and 4 bases from J, the junction contained 4 bases not matched to a gene. This chain's CDR3 is CASSQGVTEAFF. The CDR3 DNA reads as TGTGCCAGCTCCCAGGGGGTCACTGAAGCTTTCTTT.

The chain couples TRBV11-2 to TRBJ1-4; 8 bases fit TRBD1. The CDR3 runs to 13 residues. Germline-derived CDR1 and CDR2 are SGHAT and FQNNGV. The V and J ends lost 5 bases and 12 bases, in that order; junction bases with no gene match: 8. The CDR3 DNA sequence: TGTGCCAGCAGCCCCACGACAGGGGTAGAACTGTTTTTT. This encodes CASSPTTGVELFF.

This chain uses TRBV7-6 with TRBJ2-5, with D tentatively TRBD1 (6 bases). The CDR3 covers 16 residues. With 1 base removed from V and 1 base from J, the gap between germline ends came to 13 bases. The germline V gene has CDR1 SGHVS and CDR2 FNYEAQ. CDR3 in DNA: TGTGCCAGCAGCTTAGGTTCGGGCAGGGGCCAAGAGACCCAGTACTTC. It codes for CASSLGSGRGQETQYF.

The chain combines TRBV19 with TRBJ1-1; 9 positions agree with TRBD1. The germline CDR1 and CDR2 sequences are LNHDA and SQIVND (reference sequence). This CDR3 is built from 17 residues. V shed 5 bases and J 0 bases; nucleotides not matched to a gene: 10. The CDR3 region has the DNA TGTGCCAGTAGTCCCTCCAACAGGGGGCGGCTGAACACTGAAGCTTTCTTT. This translates into CASSPSNRGRLNTEAFF. Drawing the rest from reference TRBV19 and TRBJ1-1, the complete variable domain is DGGITQSPKYLFRKEGQNVTLSCEQNLNHDAMYWYRQDPGQGLRLIYYSQIVNDFQKGDIAEGYSVSREKKESFPLTVTSAQKNPTAFYLCASSPSNRGRLNTEAFFGQGTRLTVV.

J is TRBJ2-5 and V is TRBV7-7; TRBD1 agrees at 10 bases. CDR1 and CDR2 (germline): SSHAT, FNYEAQ (reference sequence). This CDR3 comprises 14 residues. J gave up 5 bases and V 6 bases, and 6 bases lay outside the gene matches. Written as DNA, the CDR3 is TGTGCCAGCAGTTCGGACAGGGGGATCGAGACCCAGTACTTC. This codes for CASSSDRGIETQYF.

For the CDR3, the DNA is TGTGCCAGCAGGCGAACGAGGGAGTCTGGAAACACCATATATTTT. It encodes CASRRTRESGNTIYF. This chain links TRBV6-5 with TRBJ1-3, with D hard to call. The CDR3 contains 15 residues. From germline, CDR1 is MNHEY and CDR2 SVGAGI. V was pared by 6 bases and J by 1 base, with 13 bases between.

V is TRBV11-2 and J is TRBJ2-7; TRBD2 agrees at 9 bases. The CDR3 consists of 15 residues. Losses at the gene ends were 2 bases for V and 4 bases for J; bases not matched to a gene: 6. CDR1 and CDR2 from the germline V gene are SGHAT and FQNNGV. The CDR3 DNA reads TGTGCCAGCAGCTTACTAGCGGGACTGTCGTACGAGCAGTACTTC. It specifies CASSLLAGLSYEQYF.

Note on this clone: The junction departs from germline at one end; a sequencing error may be responsible. In DNA form, the CDR3 reads TGTGCCAGCAGTGAAGCGGGAGAGGGCTGCTTC. This gives the protein CASSEAGEGCF. The chain has TRBV6-1 and TRBJ2-7; a possible D gene is TRBD2 (5 bases). The germline CDR1 and CDR2 sequences are MNHNS and SASEGT. This CDR3 has 11 residues.

This chain joins TRBV5-4 and TRBJ2-1; 9 bases are shared with TRBD1. CDR1 and CDR2 (germline): SGHNT, YYREEE (reference sequence). V was clipped by 3 bases and J by 10 bases; unmatched bases: 14. The CDR3 spans 16 residues. In DNA form, the CDR3 reads TGTGCCAGCAGCTGGCAAGGGACAGGGCGAGCGAGAGAGCAGTTCTTC. Encoded protein: CASSWQGTGRAREQFF.

V is TRBV6-6 and J is TRBJ2-7; 8 bases are shared with TRBD1. V gave up 5 bases and J gave up 6 bases; unmatched junction bases: 9. Germline CDR1 MNHNY, CDR2 SVGAGI (reference sequence). There are 14 residues in the CDR3. The CDR3 sequence is CASSPLDRVGEQYF. As DNA, the CDR3 is TGTGCCAGCAGTCCCCTGGACAGGGTTGGCGAGCAGTACTTC.

V and J are TRBV28 and TRBJ1-1, with 7 positions matching TRBD1. V was clipped by 5 bases and J by 0 bases; unmatched bases: 6. There are 15 residues in the CDR3. Germline-derived CDR1 and CDR2 are MDHEN and SYDVKM. In DNA form, the CDR3 reads TGTGCCAGCAGTCCACCCGGGACAGTGAACACTGAAGCTTTCTTT. It translates to CASSPPGTVNTEAFF.